Below, one T cell receptor (beta chain) is given with its context. This sample was included in a study of T cells in Graves' hyperthyroidism and ophthalmopathy. The CDR3 runs 12 residues. Germline CDR1 reads DFQATT; CDR2 reads SNEGSKA (reference sequence). The junction had 6 bases not matched to a gene; V was cut back by 3 bases and J by 9 bases. Authors of the study amplified TCR beta CDR3 regions from RNA transcripts. A first-round RT-PCR of the TCR CDR3 used the HTBI primer set. TCRdb reprocessed the multiplex PCR reads with MiXCR, giving one entry per CDR3 protein. The table lists about 640,000 distinct CDR3 sequences, less than 25% of them singletons, with roughly 30% in the top ten.

The TCR was taken from a man younger than 40 with Graves' ophthalmopathy. Sequencing input: blood. The genes are TRBV20-1 and TRBJ2-7; TRBD1 matches 9 bases. This chain's CDR3 is CSARGTGSGQYF. The DNA of the CDR3 is TGCAGTGCTAGGGGGACAGGGTCTGGGCAGTACTTC.